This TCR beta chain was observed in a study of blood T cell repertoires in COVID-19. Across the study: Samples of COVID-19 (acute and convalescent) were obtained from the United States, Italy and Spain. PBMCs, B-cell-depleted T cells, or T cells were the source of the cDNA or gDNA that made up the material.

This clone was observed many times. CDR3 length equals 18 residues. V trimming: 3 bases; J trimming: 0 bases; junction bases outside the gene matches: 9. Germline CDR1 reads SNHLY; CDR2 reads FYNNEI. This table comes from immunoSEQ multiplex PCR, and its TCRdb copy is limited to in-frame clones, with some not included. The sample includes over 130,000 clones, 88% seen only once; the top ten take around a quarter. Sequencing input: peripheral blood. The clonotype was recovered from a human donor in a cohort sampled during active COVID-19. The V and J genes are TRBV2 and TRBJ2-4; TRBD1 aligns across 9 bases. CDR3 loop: CASSDLLRQGGAKNIQYF. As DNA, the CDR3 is TGTGCCAGCAGTGACCTTCTTCGACAGGGGGGAGCCAAAAACATTCAGTACTTC.